This is a list of T cell receptor beta chains from one sample in a study of a mutant IDH1 vaccine in newly diagnosed glioma. Assay used: immunoSEQ multiplex PCR; TCRdb lists only in-frame clones, some missing. There are around 85,000 clones in the sample; over 75% occur only once, and 2% to 2.5% lies in the top ten. These receptors have no identified antigens. Specimen: PBMCs, collected from a glioma patient whose treatment included an IDH1 peptide vaccine. All receptors come from a man younger than 40 with glioma. Some clones in this sample may be carry-over from other donors' samples. The CDR3 runs from the conserved cysteine through the conserved F or W. D genes are given only for firm matches. Rows may omit the clone size; those that give it use once, few, many or a size class.

TRBJ1-2	TRBV30	.	.	CAWSGDRYGYTF	TGTGCCTGGAGTGGAGACAGATATGGCTACACCTTC
TRBJ2-7	TRBV7-2	.	.	CASSFGQAFYEQYF	TGTGCCAGCAGCTTTGGACAAGCCTTTTACGAGCAGTACTTC
TRBJ1-2	TRBV29-1	TRBD1	.	CSVGGTVYGYTF	TGCAGCGTCGGCGGGACAGTCTATGGCTACACCTTC
TRBJ2-5	TRBV28	.	.	CASSGGTGSHQETQYF	TGTGCCAGCAGTGGAGGGACCGGCAGCCATCAAGAGACCCAGTACTTC
TRBJ2-2	TRBV9	.	.	CASSSTSGANTGELFF	TGTGCCAGCAGCTCTACGTCAGGGGCGAACACCGGGGAGCTGTTTTTT
TRBJ1-2	TRBV4-2	.	.	CASSQADSVYGYTF	TGTGCCAGCAGCCAGGCAGACAGCGTCTATGGCTACACCTTC
TRBJ2-7	TRBV29-1	TRBD1	.	CSVRKAGGYEQYF	TGCAGCGTTAGAAAGGCAGGGGGCTACGAGCAGTACTTC
TRBJ1-4	TRBV27	.	once	CASSLTALTNEKLFF	TGTGCCAGCAGTTTGACAGCCCTTACTAATGAAAAACTGTTTTTT
TRBJ1-4	TRBV30	.	.	CAWSAGLRGEKLFF	TGTGCCTGGAGTGCGGGACTGCGGGGGGAAAAACTGTTTTTT
TRBJ1-6	TRBV2	TRBD1	few	CASSYTGAVGSPLHF	TGTGCCAGCAGTTATACAGGGGCAGTGGGTTCACCCCTCCACTTT
TRBJ2-1	TRBV9	.	.	CASSVVGARRNEQFF	TGTGCCAGCAGCGTAGTAGGGGCTAGGAGGAATGAGCAGTTCTTC
TRBJ1-2	TRBV4-1	TRBD1	.	CASSQNPGQGRNYGYTF	TGCGCCAGCAGCCAAAATCCGGGACAGGGTCGGAACTATGGCTACACCTTC
TRBJ2-1	TRBV7-9	.	.	CASTVTSSYNEQFF	TGTGCCAGCACCGTAACAAGCTCCTACAATGAGCAGTTCTTC
TRBJ1-1	TRBV7-9	.	few	CASSQETENTEAFF	TGTGCCAGCAGCCAGGAGACCGAGAACACTGAAGCTTTCTTT
TRBJ2-7	TRBV6-1	.	.	CASSEGHRSSYEQYF	TGTGCCAGCAGTGAAGGCCACAGGAGCAGCTACGAGCAGTACTTC
TRBJ2-7	TRBV5-4	TRBD2	.	CASSRGTSGSPYEQYF	TGTGCCAGCAGCCGAGGGACTAGCGGGTCACCCTACGAGCAGTACTTC
TRBJ1-4	TRBV19	TRBD1	.	CASSIEATQGAKKLFF	TGTGCCAGTAGTATAGAAGCTACACAGGGGGCGAAAAAACTGTTTTTT
TRBJ1-1	TRBV27	.	.	CASSFGRGQEAFF	TGTGCCAGCAGTTTTGGGAGAGGCCAGGAAGCTTTCTTT
TRBJ2-7	TRBV7-9	TRBD1	few	CASGVRDRGYEQYF	TGTGCCAGCGGCGTCCGGGACAGGGGCTACGAGCAGTACTTC
TRBJ2-7	TRBV20-1	.	once	CSAVGDHEQYF	TGCAGTGCTGTAGGGGACCACGAGCAGTACTTC
TRBJ2-2	TRBV5-6	.	.	CASSLNTGELFF	TGTGCCAGCAGCTTAAATACCGGGGAGCTGTTTTTT
TRBJ2-1	TRBV9	.	.	CASSPREKSYNEQFF	TGTGCCAGCAGCCCCAGGGAGAAGTCCTACAATGAGCAGTTCTTC
TRBJ2-7	TRBV25-1	TRBD1	once	CASSELTGWRNEQYF	TGTGCCAGCAGTGAATTGACAGGGTGGCGTAACGAGCAGTACTTC
TRBJ1-1	TRBV7-6	.	.	CASSRDMNTEAFF	TGTGCCAGCAGCAGGGATATGAACACTGAAGCTTTCTTT
TRBJ1-1	TRBV7-2	TRBD1	.	CASSPQTGLRTEAFF	TGTGCCAGCAGCCCCCAGACAGGGTTGAGGACTGAAGCTTTCTTT
TRBJ2-7	TRBV6-5	.	.	CASSETGPGEQYF	TGTGCCAGCAGCGAAACAGGTCCGGGGGAGCAGTACTTC